The text below deals with one T cell receptor (beta chain). These data belong to a study of blood T cell repertoires in COVID-19. Across the whole study: The samples span acute and convalescent COVID-19 from the United States, Italy and Spain. PBMCs, B-cell-depleted T cells, or T cells were the source of the cDNA or gDNA that made up the material.

Authors' analysis steps: Reference gene primer amplification in the assay estimated nucleated cell counts. The protocol was immunoSEQ multiplex PCR, while the TCRdb copy is restricted to in-frame clones and leaves out a portion. The DNA gave D and trimming, while V, J and clone size come from that table. In the table there are approximately 140,000 clones, 85% to 90% of which are singletons. The clonotype comes from a woman in her thirties or forties with acute or convalescent COVID-19. Material: peripheral blood.

CDR3 in amino acids: CASSIAAGPGELFF. CDR3 coding DNA: TGTGCCAGTAGTATAGCCGCAGGGCCCGGGGAGCTGTTTTTT. The V gene is TRBV19, the J gene TRBJ2-2, with D perhaps matching TRBD1 (5 bases). This CDR3 contains 14 residues. The germline V gene has CDR1 LNHDA and CDR2 SQIVND (reference sequence). The germline V and J ends were trimmed by 1 base and 6 bases, with 9 bases remaining between them.